The 19 T cell receptor beta chains in this list originate from one sample, sequenced in a study of Tregs in tolerant kidney transplant recipients. Generated by immunoSEQ multiplex PCR, the TCRdb table keeps only in-frame clones and is missing some. The profile covers over 60,000 clones, with more than 95% appearing a single time and approximately 0.56% taken by the ten largest. Sequences were derived from CD4+ T cells from blood, sampled before the transplant. The receptors shown here come from a human donor who received a combined kidney and bone marrow transplant.

The CDR3 nucleotides are TGCGCCAGCAGCGGGACAGGGGGGCCCAACACTGAAGCTTTCTTT. This codes for CASSGTGGPNTEAFF. The rearrangement joins TRBV5-1 to TRBJ1-1, with 11 bases fitting TRBD1. This CDR3 is 15 amino acids long. Trimming at V came to 4 bases and at J to 2 bases, leaving 4 bases not matched to a gene. The germline gives CDR1 SGHRS, CDR2 YFSETQ.

The rearrangement joins TRBV7-9 to TRBJ2-7, with 12 positions matching TRBD2. CDR1 and CDR2 (germline): SEHNR, FQNEAQ (reference sequence). The CDR3 sequence is 14 residues long. After removal of 1 base from V and 7 bases from J, the junction contained 2 bases not matched to a gene. The CDR3 nucleotides read TGTGCCAGCAGCTTAGGACTAGCGGGGGTGGAGCAGTACTTC. Protein product: CASSLGLAGVEQYF.

The V and J genes are TRBV2 and TRBJ1-3; D possibly corresponds to TRBD1 (6 bases). The CDR3 loop spans 15 amino acids. V was cut by 10 bases and J by 2 bases, with 18 bases left in between. Germline V gene data show CDR1 as SNHLY and CDR2 as FYNNEI. In DNA form, the CDR3 reads TGTGCCACCTCACCTTACAGGGTTGCTGGAAACACCATATATTTT. Its protein product is CATSPYRVAGNTIYF.

V gene TRBV5-1 combines with J gene TRBJ2-1; D is perhaps TRBD1 (5 bases). Trimming removed 4 bases from V and 3 bases from J, with 14 bases in between. Germline loops: CDR1 SGHRS, CDR2 YFSETQ. The CDR3 contains 15 residues. This CDR3 is CASSQSRVVYNEQFF. DNA of the CDR3: TGCGCCAGCAGCCAGTCCAGGGTGGTCTACAATGAGCAGTTCTTC.

The rearrangement joins TRBV30 to TRBJ1-4; D uncertain. This CDR3 is 14 amino acids long. Germline loops: CDR1 GTSNPN, CDR2 SVGIG (reference sequence). Between the trimmed V and J ends, which lost 4 bases and 0 bases, there was a span of 9 bases. The CDR3 DNA reads TGTGCCTGGAAACAGACCGCAACTAATGAAAAACTGTTTTTT. Its protein product is CAWKQTATNEKLFF.

The chain joins TRBV5-1 to TRBJ2-7; 7 positions agree with TRBD2. V was clipped by 4 bases and J by 2 bases; unmatched bases: 9. This CDR3 is built from 15 residues. CDR1 is SGHRS, CDR2 YFSETQ, per germline. In DNA, the CDR3 is TGCGCCAGCAGCCCTGGGACTACGAGGGCCTACGAGCAGTACTTC. This gives the protein CASSPGTTRAYEQYF.

This chain uses TRBV9 with TRBJ2-7, with 9 bases fitting TRBD2. CDR1 and CDR2 from the germline V gene are SGDLS and YYNGEE. The CDR3 runs 16 residues. V gave up 6 bases and J gave up 6 bases; unmatched junction bases: 16. CDR3 amino acids: CASTFNAGLADFEQYF. In nucleotides, the CDR3 is TGTGCCAGCACTTTTAATGCGGGACTAGCTGATTTCGAGCAGTACTTC.

The J gene is TRBJ2-7, the V gene TRBV5-1; a possible D gene is TRBD2 (6 bases). V was clipped by 0 bases and J by 2 bases, with 15 bases between them. The CDR3 is 16 residues long. Germline CDR1 is SGHRS and CDR2 is YFSETQ. CDR3 DNA sequence: TGCGCCAGCAGCTTGGCCCCGGGGCAGCGGGCCTACGAGCAGTACTTC. Amino acids: CASSLAPGQRAYEQYF.

The chain carries TRBV5-5 and TRBJ1-1, with a weak D call TRBD1 (6 bases). Germline V CDR1 and CDR2: SGHKS, YYEKEE (reference sequence). The V gene lost 0 bases and the J gene lost 8 bases, with 20 bases spanning the gap. The CDR3 runs 16 residues. The CDR3 here is CASSLAVGQTIGEAFF. CDR3 DNA: TGTGCCAGCAGCTTGGCGGTAGGACAGACCATTGGGGAAGCTTTCTTT.

The genes are TRBV14 and TRBJ2-7; weak D call: TRBD2 (6 bases). The CDR3 spans 20 residues. Germline CDR1 is SGHDN and CDR2 is FVKESK. V was clipped by 2 bases and J by 3 bases, with 29 bases between them. CDR3 nucleotides: TGTGCCAGCAGCCAAAGAGTGCCCAAATGGTCGAATAGCGGAGGCTACGAGCAGTACTTC. It is translated as CASSQRVPKWSNSGGYEQYF.

The chain combines TRBV19 with TRBJ2-7, with 10 bases aligning to TRBD1. Unmatched junction bases numbered 9, after V lost 4 bases and J lost 3 bases. Germline-derived CDR1 and CDR2 are LNHDA and SQIVND (reference sequence). The CDR3 contains 16 residues. The CDR3 region has the DNA TGTGCCAGTAGTAGAACCGGGACAGGGGCTATCTACGAGCAGTACTTC. This codes for CASSRTGTGAIYEQYF.

The chain is built from TRBV4-1 and TRBJ2-7, with 11 bases aligning to TRBD2. V trimming: 0 bases; J trimming: 6 bases; junction bases outside the gene matches: 4. The germline V gene has CDR1 MGHRA and CDR2 YSYEKL. There are 15 residues in the CDR3. In DNA, the CDR3 is TGCGCCAGCAGCCAAGACACTAGCGGGAGTGTCGAGCAGTACTTC. It translates to CASSQDTSGSVEQYF.

The chain recombines TRBV7-9 with TRBJ1-1; D remains unclear. V dropped 3 bases and J dropped 8 bases, with 16 bases sitting between them. The CDR3 runs to 14 residues. Germline lookup yields CDR1 SEHNR and CDR2 FQNEAQ (reference sequence). The CDR3 DNA reads as TGTGCCAGCAGCTTCGGACTGACCGATGGCGAAGCTTTCTTT. As protein: CASSFGLTDGEAFF.

The chain combines TRBV23-1 with TRBJ1-2, with 7 nucleotides matching TRBD1. TRBV23-1 is classed as an ORF, of uncertain function. The length of the CDR3 is 14 residues. The V and J ends lost 4 bases and 8 bases, in that order; junction bases with no gene match: 10. The CDR3 loop is CASSLTRQGRGYTF. The CDR3 nucleotides are TGCGCCAGCAGTCTGACACGACAGGGTCGGGGCTACACCTTC.

The table lists this clone with a count of one. In DNA form, the CDR3 reads TGTGCCAGCTCACCACCGTCGGCAGGTACCTACGAGCAGTACTTC. Amino acids: CASSPPSAGTYEQYF. The chain couples TRBV18 to TRBJ2-7, with D uncertain. The CDR3 extends over 15 amino acids. In germline, CDR1 is KGHSH, CDR2 LQKENI. V was clipped by 0 bases and J by 2 bases, with 11 bases between them.

The sample holds one count of this clone. The chain recombines TRBV6-5 with TRBJ1-6, with 8 bases that match TRBD1. In germline, CDR1 is MNHEY, CDR2 SVGAGI. The CDR3 loop spans 15 amino acids. Losses at the gene ends were 0 bases for V and 6 bases for J; bases not matched to a gene: 1. The CDR3 bases are TGTGCCAGCAGTTACTCGGGACAGGCTAATTCACCCCTCCACTTT. Amino acids: CASSYSGQANSPLHF.

This rearrangement joins TRBV5-6 to TRBJ2-3, with D possibly matching TRBD1 (6 bases). The CDR3 runs to 15 residues. V shed 0 bases and J shed 6 bases, with 14 bases lying between them. Germline assignment: CDR1 SGHDT and CDR2 YYEEEE. The CDR3 protein is CASSLEAGESDTQYF. CDR3 coding DNA: TGTGCCAGCAGCTTGGAAGCAGGGGAATCCGATACGCAGTATTTT.

This chain connects TRBV19 to TRBJ1-2, with D possibly being TRBD1 (5 bases). Germline lookup yields CDR1 LNHDA and CDR2 SQIVND (reference sequence). V lost 3 bases and J 2 bases, leaving 16 bases between the germline ends. This CDR3 has 16 amino acids. The CDR3 region has the DNA TGTGCCAGTAGTATCGGTTGGGGCGCAGAGAACTATGGCTACACCTTC. Translated: CASSIGWGAENYGYTF. Based on the CDR3 plus reference TRBV19 and TRBJ1-2, the full variable domain is DGGITQSPKYLFRKEGQNVTLSCEQNLNHDAMYWYRQDPGQGLRLIYYSQIVNDFQKGDIAEGYSVSREKKESFPLTVTSAQKNPTAFYLCASSIGWGAENYGYTFGSGTRLTVV.

The chain couples TRBV7-2 to TRBJ1-2, with unresolved D. The CDR3 extends over 17 amino acids. Per germline, CDR1 SGHTA and CDR2 FQGNSA. Trimming pared 1 base from V and 3 bases from J, leaving 18 bases between. The CDR3 DNA follows: TGTGCCAGCAGCTTAGATATTAGGCAGGCTGGTGACTATGGCTACACCTTC. Its protein product is CASSLDIRQAGDYGYTF.